The table lists the clone carrying this TCR beta chain with many counts. TCRdb fed the 5' RACE reads into MiXCR, producing one record per CDR3 protein. This sample yields approximately 37,000 distinct CDR3 sequences, of which roughly 14% are seen a single time; roughly 27% belongs to the top ten. The entry originates in a study of neurological immune-mediated disorders. Unsorted libraries were generated from 2 million PBMCs held at -80 degrees C. The CDR3 consists of 13 residues. Germline CDR1 is SEHNR and CDR2 is FQNEAQ (reference sequence). V gave up 5 bases and J gave up 2 bases, with 9 bases separating them.

The source is a woman between 50 and 59 years old with HTLV-1-associated myelopathy (HAM/TSP). This sequence joins TRBV7-9 and TRBJ1-2; D is undetermined. The sample was PBMCs. The CDR3 loop reads CASSVGWNYGYTF. The CDR3 bases are TGTGCCAGCAGCGTGGGGTGGAACTATGGCTACACCTTC.